This T cell receptor beta chain was obtained from a study of blood T cell repertoires in COVID-19. Trimming removed 8 bases from V and 5 bases from J, with 12 bases in between. Germline V gives CDR1 GTSNPN, CDR2 SVGIG (reference sequence). This CDR3 is built from 11 residues. The table came from immunoSEQ multiplex PCR; TCRdb's copy has only in-frame clones and leaves some out. Altogether under 250,000 clones are present, about 90% being singletons, with the ten largest covering over 0.75%. One Seattle source followed patients from active infection through their disease course. The material sequenced was peripheral blood. The chain couples TRBV30 to TRBJ1-2, with D maybe TRBD1 (5 bases). This sequence originates from a man aged 55 to 70 with COVID-19, enrolled during active disease. CDR3: CAGGRVYGYTF. The CDR3 DNA sequence: TGTGCCGGGGGACGGGTATATGGCTACACCTTC.